The sequence of this T cell receptor beta chain was determined in a study of a mutant IDH1 vaccine in newly diagnosed glioma. The CDR3 totals 14 residues. Germline V gene lookup returns CDR1 SEHNR and CDR2 FQNEAQ (reference sequence). Germline trimming cut 7 bases from V and 7 bases from J; bases unmatched to any gene: 8. Note on this clone: Antigen specificity is unknown.

Time point described: week 23, last vaccination. The vaccine gave 300 ug of a 20-mer mutant IDH1 peptide subcutaneously per dose. Measured with immunoSEQ multiplex PCR; TCRdb has only the in-frame clones, and not every one. The table lists 60,000 or so clones, approximately 84% of them singletons. The starting material was PBMCs, obtained from a glioma patient whose treatment included an IDH1 peptide vaccine. The origin of this receptor is a man younger than 40 with glioma. The chain carries TRBV7-9 and TRBJ1-4; 8 positions agree with TRBD1. In DNA, the CDR3 is TGTGCCAGCATCCCCATCCAGGGGGCTGAAAAACTGTTTTTT. Its protein product is CASIPIQGAEKLFF.